The 28 T cell receptor beta chains below were found in one sample sequenced in a study of CD4 T cells in relation to SARS-CoV-2 and coronaviruses. For these receptors, no antigen is known. Only in-frame clones appear in the TCRdb table, and some are missing; sequencing was by immunoSEQ multiplex PCR. The sample consists of 35,000 or so clones, around 77% of them appearing once. The sequencing input was memory CD4+ T cells from PBMCs, cultured in vitro. Every receptor here comes from an adult with COVID-19.

The chain is built from TRBV5-1 and TRBJ2-1, with TRBD2 as a possible D gene (5 bases). Looked up from germline, CDR1 is SGHRS and CDR2 is YFSETQ. The V end was cut by 0 bases, the J end by 5 bases, with 12 bases between. This CDR3 comprises 15 residues. The CDR3 region is CASSLATGTNNEQFF. CDR3 nucleotide sequence: TGCGCCAGCAGCTTGGCCACGGGAACGAACAATGAGCAGTTCTTC.

The V call is TRBV29-1, the J call TRBJ1-1; 9 nucleotides match TRBD1. The CDR3 spans 15 residues. CDR1 is SQVTM, CDR2 ANQGSEA, per germline. V lost 3 bases, J lost 6 bases, and 11 bases stayed unmatched. The CDR3 is CSVEFSDRGKSEAFF. The CDR3 DNA reads TGCAGCGTTGAGTTCTCGGACAGGGGAAAATCTGAAGCTTTCTTT.

The chain recombines TRBV27 with TRBJ2-1; 10 positions match TRBD2. Per germline, CDR1 MNHEY and CDR2 SMNVEV (reference sequence). CDR3 length: 15 residues. V lost 3 bases, J lost 3 bases, and 2 bases stayed unmatched. CDR3 bases: TGTGCCAGCAGTTTGTCTAGCGGGAGCTACAATGAGCAGTTCTTC. Amino acids: CASSLSSGSYNEQFF.

The chain recombines TRBV28 with TRBJ2-6; D unclear. V shed 6 bases and J shed 0 bases, with 18 bases lying between them. CDR1 MDHEN and CDR2 SYDVKM come from the germline V gene. The CDR3 covers 18 residues. The CDR3 region has the DNA TGTGCCAGCAGCTCCCCGTGGTGGGCAGTCTCTGGGGCCAACGTCCTGACTTTC. Translation: CASSSPWWAVSGANVLTF.

The gene calls are TRBV28 and TRBJ2-1; 12 nucleotides line up with TRBD2. The CDR3 runs to 19 residues. Per the germline V gene, CDR1 is MDHEN and CDR2 is SYDVKM. J gave up 3 bases and V 7 bases, and 16 bases lay outside the gene matches. The CDR3, as DNA: TGTGCCAGCATACTTTCTCCGGGACTAGCGGGCACTAACTACAATGAGCAGTTCTTC. Translating it yields CASILSPGLAGTNYNEQFF.

The sample holds a few counts of this clone. The rearrangement uses TRBV2 and TRBJ2-3, with TRBD2 matching over 7 bases. This CDR3 is built from 14 residues. With V trimmed by 6 bases and J by 3 bases, 6 bases remained unmatched. The germline V gene has CDR1 SNHLY and CDR2 FYNNEI. The CDR3 bases are TGTGCCAGCAGATGGGGGGAGGGAACAGATACGCAGTATTTT. This gives the protein CASRWGEGTDTQYF. The full variable domain, rest sourced from reference TRBV2 and TRBJ2-3, is EPEVTQTPSHQVTQMGQEVILRCVPISNHLYFYWYRQILGQKVEFLVSFYNNEISEKSEIFDDQFSVERPDGSNFTLKIRSTKLEDSAMYFCASRWGEGTDTQYFGPGTRLTVL.

V is TRBV2 and J is TRBJ2-5; D remains ambiguous. The CDR3 sequence is 10 residues long. Germline assignment: CDR1 SNHLY and CDR2 FYNNEI. V was cut by 9 bases and J by 3 bases, with 5 bases left in between. The CDR3, as DNA: TGTGCCAGTGAAGAAGAGACCCAGTACTTC. The encoded protein is CASEEETQYF.

A single count supports this clone. The chain combines TRBV4-2 with TRBJ2-1; 9 bases match TRBD2. This CDR3 is 15 amino acids long. The ends lost 7 bases at V and 6 bases at J; junction bases unmatched: 10. The germline V gene has CDR1 LGHNA and CDR2 YNFKEQ. CDR3 coding DNA: TGTGCCAGCACTCGTGCGGGGGGGCAGGGCAATGAGCAGTTCTTC. Its protein is CASTRAGGQGNEQFF.

The chain joins TRBV5-4 to TRBJ1-2; no firm D call. Looked up from germline, CDR1 is SGHNT and CDR2 is YYREEE (reference sequence). The CDR3 runs to 13 residues. Trimming took off 4 bases at V and 5 bases at J, with 12 bases between the two ends. In DNA, the CDR3 is TGTGCCAGCAGCCACTTGAGGGAGTATGGCTACACCTTC. Residues: CASSHLREYGYTF.

This chain joins TRBV18 and TRBJ1-4; 7 bases match TRBD1. Germline CDR1 is KGHSH and CDR2 is LQKENI. Trimming at V came to 5 bases and at J to 8 bases, leaving 8 bases not matched to a gene. CDR3 length: 14 residues. CDR3 amino acids: CASSATGSSEKLFF. Here the CDR3 DNA reads TGTGCCAGCTCAGCGACAGGGTCCAGCGAAAAACTGTTTTTT.

V is TRBV6-1 and J is TRBJ2-4, with D perhaps being TRBD1 or TRBD2 (5 bases each). V was shortened by 3 bases and J by 7 bases, with 10 bases between the two germline ends. Germline-derived CDR1 and CDR2 are MNHNS and SASEGT. This CDR3 region has 13 residues. CDR3 nucleotides: TGTGCCAGCAGTGAGTTGGGGGTGAACATTCAGTACTTC. This translates into CASSELGVNIQYF.

The table lists this clone with a count of one. V is TRBV10-3 and J is TRBJ2-7, with TRBD1 matching 8 bases. Germline values: CDR1 ENHRY, CDR2 SYGVKD. The CDR3 contains 15 residues. After removal of 0 bases from V and 3 bases from J, the junction contained 4 bases not matched to a gene. This CDR3 reads CAISESGTGFYEQYF. CDR3 DNA: TGTGCCATCAGTGAGTCGGGGACAGGATTCTACGAGCAGTACTTC.

The V and J genes are TRBV19 and TRBJ2-3; TRBD1 might be the D (8 bases). CDR1 is LNHDA, CDR2 SQIVND, per germline (reference sequence). The V end was cut by 8 bases, the J end by 9 bases, with 21 bases between. The CDR3 runs to 14 residues. CDR3 protein: CASGAGQVADTQYF. Here the CDR3 DNA reads TGTGCCAGTGGAGCGGGACAGGTTGCGGACACGCAGTATTTT.

The count of this clone is one. Compared with germline, one end of the junction differs, possibly owing to a read error. V is TRBV18 and J is TRBJ2-5; D not certain. The CDR3 extends over 13 amino acids. The germline V gene has CDR1 KGHSH and CDR2 LQKENI. CDR3 nucleotides: TGTGCCAGCTCACCCCTCAGGCCTGATTCCCAAAACTTC. Amino acids: CASSPLRPDSQNF. Full variable domain (outside the CDR3, taken from reference TRBV18 and TRBJ2-5): NAGVMQNPRHLVRRRGQEARLRCSPMKGHSHVYWYRQLPEEGLKFMVYLQKENIIDESGMPKERFSAEFPKEGPSILRIQQVVRGDSAAYFCASSPLRPDSQNFGPGTRLLVL.

This rearrangement joins TRBV7-3 to TRBJ2-3; D is uncertain. This CDR3 contains 15 residues. Germline lookup yields CDR1 SGHTA and CDR2 FQGTGA. V lost 6 bases and J 0 bases, leaving 13 bases between the germline ends. The CDR3 DNA is TGTGCCAGCAGGTCCGGTAGTGGGAGCACAGATACGCAGTATTTT. Amino acid sequence: CASRSGSGSTDTQYF.

The chain carries TRBV27 and TRBJ2-1; 10 bases match TRBD2. The V segment lost 2 bases and the J segment 5 bases; nucleotides outside the gene matches: 9. Germline CDR1 and CDR2: MNHEY and SMNVEV (reference sequence). This CDR3 region has 17 residues. CDR3 coding DNA: TGTGCCAGCAGTTTAACGGCTATAGCGGGAGGACACAATGAGCAGTTCTTC. It yields the protein CASSLTAIAGGHNEQFF.

This chain joins TRBV30 and TRBJ2-7; possible D gene TRBD1, 6 bases. The length of the CDR3 is 15 residues. Looked up from germline, CDR1 is GTSNPN and CDR2 is SVGIG (reference sequence). Trimming cost V 0 bases and J 6 bases, with 18 bases left between them. This chain's CDR3 is CAWSVSLVQGGEQYF. In nucleotides, the CDR3 is TGTGCCTGGAGTGTCTCCCTTGTACAGGGTGGCGAGCAGTACTTC.

This chain uses TRBV24-1 with TRBJ1-1; 8 bases agree with TRBD1. CDR3 length: 12 amino acids. Germline CDR1 reads KGHDR; CDR2 reads SFDVKD. The V and J ends lost 3 bases and 10 bases, in that order; junction bases with no gene match: 3. CDR3 in DNA: TGTGCCACCAGTGATCCCGGACAGGGAGCTTTCTTT. Translation gives CATSDPGQGAFF.

This clone was seen a handful of times. The chain employs TRBV9 and TRBJ2-3; D possibly corresponds to TRBD2 (5 bases). CDR1 and CDR2 (germline): SGDLS, YYNGEE. CDR3 length equals 16 residues. With 4 bases removed from V and 4 bases from J, the gap between germline ends came to 19 bases. CDR3: CASSPSLDRIADTQYF. DNA of the CDR3: TGTGCCAGCAGCCCGTCACTAGATAGGATCGCAGATACGCAGTATTTT. Supplemented by reference TRBV9 and TRBJ2-3, the full variable domain reads DSGVTQTPKHLITATGQRVTLRCSPRSGDLSVYWYQQSLDQGLQFLIQYYNGEERAKGNILERFSAQQFPDLHSELNLSSLELGDSALYFCASSPSLDRIADTQYFGPGTRLTVL.

V and J are TRBV27 and TRBJ2-5; 9 positions match TRBD1. Per germline, CDR1 MNHEY and CDR2 SMNVEV (reference sequence). V lost 4 bases and J lost 7; bases outside the gene matches: 4. CDR3 length equals 13 residues. CDR3 residues: CASSWDRVGTQYF. The CDR3 DNA follows: TGTGCCAGCAGTTGGGACAGGGTGGGGACCCAGTACTTC.

The CDR3 region is CASSQAGTSGNNEQFF. The CDR3 coding sequence is TGTGCCAGCAGCCAAGCCGGGACTAGCGGGAATAATGAGCAGTTCTTC. The genes are TRBV4-2 and TRBJ2-1; 13 positions agree with TRBD2. V shed 1 base, J shed 7 bases, and the junction held 4 bases outside the gene matches. This CDR3 has 16 amino acids. Per the germline V gene, CDR1 is LGHNA and CDR2 is YNFKEQ.

This clone was seen only once. The chain combines TRBV19 with TRBJ1-4, with D possibly TRBD1 on 6 matching bases. The V end lost 5 bases, the J end lost 3 bases, and 13 bases lay between the germline ends. The CDR3 loop spans 15 amino acids. The germline V gene has CDR1 LNHDA and CDR2 SQIVND (reference sequence). CDR3 region: CASSEGGDSNEKLFF. CDR3 DNA sequence: TGTGCCAGTAGTGAGGGGGGAGATTCTAATGAAAAACTGTTTTTT.

The V and J genes are TRBV6-6 and TRBJ1-2; a weak D match, TRBD1 (6 bases). V shed 10 bases and J shed 2 bases, with 11 bases lying between them. CDR1 and CDR2 (germline): MNHNY, SVGAGI (reference sequence). The CDR3 totals 12 residues. CDR3 residues: CATQTGNYGYTF. The CDR3 nucleotides read TGTGCCACCCAAACAGGGAACTATGGCTACACCTTC.

This clone appeared once. The V gene is TRBV7-9, the J gene TRBJ1-2, with 10 nucleotides matching TRBD1. Looked up from germline, CDR1 is SEHNR and CDR2 is FQNEAQ (reference sequence). With V trimmed by 5 bases and J by 4 bases, 7 bases remained unmatched. This CDR3 region has 15 residues. As DNA, the CDR3 is TGTGCCAGCAGCCCTCGGGACAGGGGTGCCTATGGCTACACCTTC. Protein sequence: CASSPRDRGAYGYTF.

This chain uses TRBV5-4 with TRBJ2-3; D is possibly TRBD2 (6 bases). The V gene's germline CDR1 is SGHNT and CDR2 YYREEE (reference sequence). CDR3 length: 16 amino acids. V was pared by 6 bases and J by 2 bases, with 19 bases between. Written as DNA, the CDR3 is TGTGCCAGCACGTCGAGCACAGCGGGCCTCACAGATACGCAGTATTTT. As protein: CASTSSTAGLTDTQYF.

This clone was seen more than once but under ten times. J is TRBJ1-2 and V is TRBV6-6; 10 positions match TRBD1. The CDR3 is 16 amino acids. CDR1 and CDR2 (germline): MNHNY, SVGAGI (reference sequence). The J segment lost 4 bases and the V segment lost 6 bases, leaving 11 bases of the junction unmatched. The CDR3: CASSRPGTGDGYGYTF. The CDR3 bases are TGTGCCAGCAGCCGTCCCGGGACAGGGGACGGCTATGGCTACACCTTC.

Here the CDR3 reads CAWTGLETQYF. DNA of the CDR3: TGTGCCTGGACCGGGCTAGAGACCCAGTACTTC. The chain links TRBV30 to TRBJ2-5; no firm D call. The CDR3 is made up of 11 amino acids. The germline V gene has CDR1 GTSNPN and CDR2 SVGIG (reference sequence). V lost 4 bases and J lost 4, with 7 bases in between.

Note on this clone: The sample has other DNA sequences that encode this CDR3 too. The chain joins TRBV6-5 to TRBJ2-7, with a weak D call TRBD1 (6 bases). V lost 4 bases to trimming and J lost 3 bases, with 10 bases between them. Germline V gene data show CDR1 as MNHEY and CDR2 as SVGAGI. CDR3 length: 13 residues. The CDR3 sequence: CASSSGTYYEQYF. CDR3 DNA sequence: TGTGCCAGCAGTTCCGGGACATACTACGAGCAGTACTTC.